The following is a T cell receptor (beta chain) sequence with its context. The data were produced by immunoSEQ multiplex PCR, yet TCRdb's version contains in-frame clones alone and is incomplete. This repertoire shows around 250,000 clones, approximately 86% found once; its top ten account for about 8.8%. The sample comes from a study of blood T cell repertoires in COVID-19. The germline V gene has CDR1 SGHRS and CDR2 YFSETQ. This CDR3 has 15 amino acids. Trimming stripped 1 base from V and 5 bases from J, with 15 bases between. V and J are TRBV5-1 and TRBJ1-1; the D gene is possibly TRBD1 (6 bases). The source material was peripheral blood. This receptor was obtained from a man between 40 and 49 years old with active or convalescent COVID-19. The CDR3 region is CASSLTTGIRTEAFF. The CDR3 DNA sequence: TGCGCCAGCAGCTTGACCACAGGGATTCGAACTGAAGCTTTCTTT.